The following is a T cell receptor (beta chain) sequence with its context. Its cognate antigen is unknown. The library was made from cDNA and included unique molecular identifiers. A population of about 0.85 to 11 million T cells gave rise to roughly 0.5 million cDNA molecules. MiXCR was run by TCRdb on the PCR reads, yielding one entry per CDR3 protein. The sample lists some 800,000 distinct CDR3 sequences, around 42% occurring once. Trimming removed 4 bases from V and 5 bases from J; junction bases left unmatched: 20. This CDR3 has 21 residues. CDR1 is MNHEY and CDR2 is SMNVEV in the germline V gene (reference sequence). The source of the sample is a study of post-analysis software for immune sequencing data. On the study more broadly: The study covered relapsing-remitting, secondary progressive and progressive-relapsing courses of multiple sclerosis. The study, taken as a whole, reports: Five TRBV segments, TRBV5-6, TRBV5-1 and TRBV20-1 among them, were found more frequent in patients than controls. By F measure, strong co-clustering occurred among samples prepared in the same batch. Controls' normalized Chao1 diversity significantly exceeded that of multiple sclerosis patients.

The rearrangement links TRBV27 to TRBJ2-1; 13 bases align to TRBD2. The clonotype was recovered from a girl aged 5-17 years with multiple sclerosis. Sequencing was carried out using blood. The CDR3 nucleotides are TGTGCCAGCAGTTCCCCCGAGGGACTAGCGGGATGCTTCGAGCCGAACAATGAGCAGTTCTTC. Protein sequence: CASSSPEGLAGCFEPNNEQFF.